Following are 25 T cell receptor beta chains from one sample sequenced in a study of a mutant IDH1 vaccine in newly diagnosed glioma. The time point here: baseline, week 1 (first vaccination visit). This sample's treatment: pre-vaccination baseline after standard-of-care therapy. TCRdb's table, derived via immunoSEQ multiplex PCR, lists solely in-frame clones and lacks some. The data show tens of thousands of clones, about 83% seen once. The input for sequencing was PBMCs, taken from a glioma patient treated with radiotherapy, temozolomide or both. The receptors come from a woman between 50 and 59 years old with glioma.

V usage is TRBV19 and J usage is TRBJ1-1; D remains unclear. Germline values: CDR1 LNHDA, CDR2 SQIVND (reference sequence). The V end was cut by 8 bases, the J end by 6 bases, with 10 bases between. The CDR3 totals 11 residues. CDR3 region: CASSGRPEAFF. The CDR3 bases are TGTGCCAGTTCAGGACGCCCTGAAGCTTTCTTT. Full variable domain (outside the CDR3, taken from reference TRBV19 and TRBJ1-1): DGGITQSPKYLFRKEGQNVTLSCEQNLNHDAMYWYRQDPGQGLRLIYYSQIVNDFQKGDIAEGYSVSREKKESFPLTVTSAQKNPTAFYLCASSGRPEAFFGQGTRLTVV.

V is TRBV18 and J is TRBJ2-2; 9 bases agree with TRBD1. The CDR3 consists of 17 residues. Trimming at V came to 6 bases and at J to 5 bases, leaving 13 bases not matched to a gene. The germline V gene encodes CDR1 KGHSH and CDR2 LQKENI. Written as DNA, the CDR3 is TGTGCCAGCTCGCCGAAAACAGGGGGCGAAGAGACCGGGGAGCTGTTTTTT. It encodes CASSPKTGGEETGELFF.

This chain uses TRBV20-1 with TRBJ1-2, with a possible D match to TRBD1 (5 bases). Germline CDR1 reads DFQATT; CDR2 reads SNEGSKA (reference sequence). The CDR3 runs to 10 residues. The CDR3 DNA is TGCAGCATAGGAGGGGAAGGCTACACCTTC. Encoded protein: CSIGGEGYTF.

This clone was recorded once. The V gene is TRBV25-1, the J gene TRBJ1-1; D gene unclear. CDR1 MGHDK and CDR2 SYGVNS come from the germline V gene. This CDR3 has 15 residues. V shed 4 bases and J shed 3 bases, with 15 bases lying between them. CDR3 in amino acids: CASSAAQAADTEAFF. CDR3 DNA sequence: TGTGCCAGCAGTGCCGCCCAGGCAGCCGACACTGAAGCTTTCTTT.

J is TRBJ1-4 and V is TRBV29-1, with TRBD1 matching 7 bases. The CDR3 spans 14 residues. CDR1 SQVTM and CDR2 ANQGSEA come from the germline V gene. The trim removed 6 bases at V and 8 bases at J, leaving 12 bases unmatched. The CDR3 sequence is CSVQAPGQREKLFF. CDR3 in DNA: TGCAGCGTGCAAGCCCCGGGACAGAGAGAAAAACTGTTTTTT.

The chain joins TRBV5-1 to TRBJ1-1, with D unclear. The CDR3 is 16 residues long. Germline CDR1 is SGHRS and CDR2 is YFSETQ. Trimming stripped 3 bases from V and 10 bases from J, with 25 bases between. CDR3 nucleotides: TGCGCCAGCAGCTCCCCCTTAACCACCCGACCGGAGGGAGCTTTCTTT. Its translation: CASSSPLTTRPEGAFF.

This clone was recorded once. The V gene is TRBV6-1, the J gene TRBJ1-5; D is undetermined. Germline CDR1 reads MNHNS; CDR2 reads SASEGT. Trimming took 3 bases from V and 0 from J, leaving 12 bases between them. This CDR3 contains 16 residues. The CDR3 nucleotides read TGTGCCAGCAGTGAGGGTAGTTTGGGTAGCAATCAGCCCCAGCATTTT. Translation: CASSEGSLGSNQPQHF.

This clone was counted once. The chain uses TRBV19 and TRBJ1-6; D gene uncertain. Germline CDR1 reads LNHDA; CDR2 reads SQIVND (reference sequence). The CDR3 consists of 15 residues. V lost 1 base and J lost 9, with 13 bases in between. CDR3 nucleotide sequence: TGTGCCAGTAGTATAGCGGCGGGAACGGGTTCACCCCTCCACTTT. Residues: CASSIAAGTGSPLHF.

This clone occurred a few times. The chain uses TRBV9 and TRBJ2-7, with D possibly matching TRBD2 (7 bases). This CDR3 region has 14 residues. The germline V gene encodes CDR1 SGDLS and CDR2 YYNGEE. The germline V and J ends were trimmed by 0 bases and 4 bases, with 11 bases remaining between them. The CDR3, as DNA: TGTGCCAGCAGCGTAGGAGGGGGGGTTTACGAGCAGTACTTC. As protein: CASSVGGGVYEQYF.

The genes are TRBV5-6 and TRBJ2-2; D is unresolved. The V gene lost 0 bases and the J gene lost 4 bases, with 4 bases spanning the gap. CDR3 size: 13 residues. Germline V gene lookup returns CDR1 SGHDT and CDR2 YYEEEE. The CDR3 region is CASSLGVTGELFF. CDR3 nucleotide sequence: TGTGCCAGCAGCTTGGGTGTCACCGGGGAGCTGTTTTTT.

The chain is built from TRBV7-8 and TRBJ2-7, with 7 bases matching TRBD1. CDR1 and CDR2 from the germline V gene are SGHVS and FQNEAQ. This CDR3 has 14 amino acids. After removal of 4 bases from V and 1 base from J, the junction contained 4 bases not matched to a gene. CDR3 nucleotides: TGTGCCAGCAGCTCCCTGACAGGGTCCTACGAGCAGTACTTC. Amino acids: CASSSLTGSYEQYF.

The chain employs TRBV9 and TRBJ1-3; 10 nucleotides line up with TRBD1. V shed 0 bases and J 2 bases; nucleotides not matched to a gene: 2. The CDR3 is 16 amino acids. Per the germline V gene, CDR1 is SGDLS and CDR2 is YYNGEE. The CDR3 here is CASSVGGTGAGNTIYF. The CDR3 DNA sequence: TGTGCCAGCAGCGTAGGTGGGACAGGGGCTGGAAACACCATATATTTT.

This chain connects TRBV4-3 to TRBJ1-1, with a possible D match to TRBD1 (5 bases). The CDR3 has 13 amino acids. Germline V gene lookup returns CDR1 LGHNA and CDR2 YSLEER. V was clipped by 4 bases and J by 3 bases, with 9 bases between them. CDR3 sequence (DNA): TGCGCCAGCAGCCCGGGACTTTACACTGAAGCTTTCTTT. Translating gives CASSPGLYTEAFF.

This clone was observed a single time. The genes are TRBV14 and TRBJ2-3; D uncertain. Germline V gives CDR1 SGHDN, CDR2 FVKESK. Deletions cut 2 bases from V and 4 bases from J, with 1 base between. This CDR3 is built from 11 residues. For the CDR3, the DNA is TGTGCCAGCAGCCAATCAGATACGCAGTATTTT. This gives the protein CASSQSDTQYF.

The chain has TRBV9 and TRBJ2-5; tentatively, D is TRBD2 (6 bases). V dropped 0 bases and J dropped 7 bases, with 13 bases sitting between them. CDR1 is SGDLS and CDR2 is YYNGEE in the germline V gene. This CDR3 spans 14 amino acids. CDR3 sequence reads: CASSVELATPTQYF. The CDR3 DNA is TGTGCCAGCAGCGTAGAACTAGCCACGCCGACCCAGTACTTC.

This chain links TRBV19 with TRBJ1-2; D gene unclear. Trimming stripped 5 bases from V and 7 bases from J, with 20 bases between. CDR1 is LNHDA and CDR2 is SQIVND in the germline V gene (reference sequence). The CDR3 sequence is 15 residues long. The CDR3 loop is CASSPGPQVVLGYTF. The CDR3 nucleotides are TGTGCCAGTAGTCCAGGACCCCAGGTAGTCCTTGGCTACACCTTC.

V and J are TRBV27 and TRBJ2-4; 7 positions match TRBD1. Germline CDR1 MNHEY, CDR2 SMNVEV (reference sequence). V was clipped by 5 bases and J by 8 bases; unmatched bases: 9. This CDR3 is 14 amino acids long. CDR3 region: CASSGAGGEDIQYF. CDR3 sequence (DNA): TGTGCCAGCAGTGGGGCAGGGGGAGAGGACATTCAGTACTTC.

The chain combines TRBV7-2 with TRBJ1-1, with D possibly matching TRBD1 (5 bases). This CDR3 is 14 amino acids long. Germline assignment: CDR1 SGHTA and CDR2 FQGNSA. Between the trimmed V and J ends, which lost 4 bases and 5 bases, there was a span of 14 bases. The CDR3 spells CASSSQAIGTEAFF. DNA for the CDR3: TGTGCCAGCAGCTCACAGGCCATCGGGACTGAAGCTTTCTTT.

The V gene is TRBV9, the J gene TRBJ1-1, with D perhaps matching TRBD1 (6 bases). Trimming removed 4 bases from V and 0 bases from J, with 19 bases in between. CDR1 and CDR2 from the germline V gene are SGDLS and YYNGEE. CDR3 length equals 17 residues. The chain's CDR3 is CASSPPGTMIMNTEAFF. The CDR3 DNA reads TGTGCCAGCAGCCCGCCCGGGACAATGATAATGAACACTGAAGCTTTCTTT.

The chain couples TRBV10-3 to TRBJ2-7, with 10 bases matching TRBD1. The CDR3 loop spans 14 amino acids. Losses at the gene ends were 6 bases for V and 6 bases for J; bases not matched to a gene: 8. Germline V lookup: CDR1 ENHRY, CDR2 SYGVKD. Here the CDR3 DNA reads TGTGCCATCAGCCCGGGACAGGGGATAAGCGAGCAGTACTTC. This codes for CAISPGQGISEQYF.

The genes are TRBV19 and TRBJ1-2, with D possibly matching TRBD1 (6 bases). The germline V gene encodes CDR1 LNHDA and CDR2 SQIVND (reference sequence). V lost 4 bases to trimming and J lost 0 bases, with 12 bases between them. This CDR3 contains 15 residues. CDR3 region: CASSRVAGANYGYTF. The CDR3 DNA follows: TGTGCCAGTAGTAGGGTCGCAGGGGCTAACTATGGCTACACCTTC.

The chain joins TRBV4-3 to TRBJ1-1; 7 bases line up with TRBD1. CDR3 length: 16 amino acids. Trimming at V came to 4 bases and at J to 0 bases, leaving 8 bases not matched to a gene. CDR1 is LGHNA, CDR2 YSLEER, per germline. The CDR3, as DNA: TGCGCCAGCAGCCGCGGGACAGCCTCTATGAACACTGAAGCTTTCTTT. Amino acid sequence: CASSRGTASMNTEAFF.

The rearrangement links TRBV5-6 to TRBJ1-1; D unresolved. Trimming left V 1 base short and J 5 bases short, with 12 bases between. Germline V gene lookup returns CDR1 SGHDT and CDR2 YYEEEE. The length of the CDR3 is 14 residues. CDR3 coding DNA: TGTGCCAGCAGCTTGTACGGGAGGGAAACTGAAGCTTTCTTT. It codes for CASSLYGRETEAFF. Supplemented by reference TRBV5-6 and TRBJ1-1, the full variable domain reads DAGVTQSPTHLIKTRGQQVTLRCSPKSGHDTVSWYQQALGQGPQFIFQYYEEEERQRGNFPDRFSGHQFPNYSSELNVNALLLGDSALYLCASSLYGRETEAFFGQGTRLTVV.

The V gene is TRBV5-4, the J gene TRBJ2-3, with D perhaps TRBD2 (6 bases). CDR1 is SGHNT and CDR2 is YYREEE in the germline V gene (reference sequence). This CDR3 region has 13 residues. V lost 4 bases, J lost 9 bases, and 15 bases lay in between. CDR3 residues: CASSPRFRETQYF. DNA of the CDR3: TGTGCCAGCAGCCCACGATTCCGGGAGACGCAGTATTTT. The complete variable domain, with remaining parts taken from reference TRBV5-4 and TRBJ2-3, reads ETGVTQSPTHLIKTRGQQVTLRCSSQSGHNTVSWYQQALGQGPQFIFQYYREEENGRGNFPPRFSGLQFPNYSSELNVNALELDDSALYLCASSPRFRETQYFGPGTRLTVL.

This chain connects TRBV2 to TRBJ2-4, with TRBD2 as a possible D gene (6 bases). The length of the CDR3 is 15 residues. Germline CDR1 reads SNHLY; CDR2 reads FYNNEI. Trimming stripped 7 bases from V and 0 bases from J, with 13 bases between. The CDR3 here is CASMPGTLAKNIQYF. The CDR3 nucleotides read TGTGCCAGCATGCCCGGGACTCTAGCCAAAAACATTCAGTACTTC.